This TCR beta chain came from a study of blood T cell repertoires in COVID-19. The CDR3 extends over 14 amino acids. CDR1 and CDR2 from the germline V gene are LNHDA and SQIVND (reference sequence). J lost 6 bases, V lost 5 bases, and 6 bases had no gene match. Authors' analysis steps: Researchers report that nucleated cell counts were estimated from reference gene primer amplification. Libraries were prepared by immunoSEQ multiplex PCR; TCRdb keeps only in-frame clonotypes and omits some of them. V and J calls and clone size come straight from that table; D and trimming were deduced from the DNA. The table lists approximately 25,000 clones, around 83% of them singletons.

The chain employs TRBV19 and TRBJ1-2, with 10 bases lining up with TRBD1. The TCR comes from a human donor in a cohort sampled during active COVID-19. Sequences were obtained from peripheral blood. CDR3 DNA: TGTGCCAGTAGTCCCGGGACAGGGGCTAATGGCTACACCTTC. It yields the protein CASSPGTGANGYTF.